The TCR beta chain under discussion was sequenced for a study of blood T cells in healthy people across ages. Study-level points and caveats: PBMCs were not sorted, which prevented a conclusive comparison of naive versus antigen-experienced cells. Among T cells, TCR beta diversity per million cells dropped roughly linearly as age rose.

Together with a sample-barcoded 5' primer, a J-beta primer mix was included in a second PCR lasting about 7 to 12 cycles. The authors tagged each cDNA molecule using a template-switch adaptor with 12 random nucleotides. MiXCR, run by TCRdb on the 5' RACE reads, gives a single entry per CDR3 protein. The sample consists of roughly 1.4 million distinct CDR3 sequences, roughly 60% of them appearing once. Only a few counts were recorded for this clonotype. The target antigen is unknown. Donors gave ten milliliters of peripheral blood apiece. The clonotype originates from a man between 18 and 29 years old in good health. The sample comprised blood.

The CDR3 DNA follows: TGTGCCAGCAGTGAAGCGGGGCCTAGCACAGATACGCAGTATTTT. Translating gives CASSEAGPSTDTQYF. The V and J genes are TRBV2 and TRBJ2-3; maybe TRBD1 (5 bases). Germline values: CDR1 SNHLY, CDR2 FYNNEI. V lost 0 bases, J lost 0 bases, and 7 bases lay in between. The CDR3 is made up of 15 amino acids.